Included here is one T cell receptor (beta chain) sequence, with context. Antigen unknown. As defined, naive CD8 cells were CD45RO-negative and positively selected for CCR7, with terminally differentiated effector memory CD45RA+ cells excluded. Measured with immunoSEQ multiplex PCR; TCRdb has only the in-frame clones, and not every one. The table records about 2 million clones, over 85% of them present only once. This sample stems from a study of shared clonotypes between healthy human individuals. Looking at the study overall: Donor composition was two women and three men, aged 18 to 49. Study-level findings and limits: Across subsets, estimated richness was generally greater for naive than for memory populations.

There are 13 residues in the CDR3. Germline V gene sequence: CDR1 MNHEY, CDR2 SMNVEV (reference sequence). V dropped 6 bases and J dropped 5 bases, with 14 bases sitting between them. What was sequenced was naive CD8+ T cells sorted from blood. The V call is TRBV27, the J call TRBJ2-7; the D gene is possibly TRBD2 (5 bases). This TCR derives from a man aged 18 to 30 in good health. DNA for the CDR3: TGTGCCAGCAGGCTGACCCTCGGGGACGAGCAGTACTTC. This gives the protein CASRLTLGDEQYF.